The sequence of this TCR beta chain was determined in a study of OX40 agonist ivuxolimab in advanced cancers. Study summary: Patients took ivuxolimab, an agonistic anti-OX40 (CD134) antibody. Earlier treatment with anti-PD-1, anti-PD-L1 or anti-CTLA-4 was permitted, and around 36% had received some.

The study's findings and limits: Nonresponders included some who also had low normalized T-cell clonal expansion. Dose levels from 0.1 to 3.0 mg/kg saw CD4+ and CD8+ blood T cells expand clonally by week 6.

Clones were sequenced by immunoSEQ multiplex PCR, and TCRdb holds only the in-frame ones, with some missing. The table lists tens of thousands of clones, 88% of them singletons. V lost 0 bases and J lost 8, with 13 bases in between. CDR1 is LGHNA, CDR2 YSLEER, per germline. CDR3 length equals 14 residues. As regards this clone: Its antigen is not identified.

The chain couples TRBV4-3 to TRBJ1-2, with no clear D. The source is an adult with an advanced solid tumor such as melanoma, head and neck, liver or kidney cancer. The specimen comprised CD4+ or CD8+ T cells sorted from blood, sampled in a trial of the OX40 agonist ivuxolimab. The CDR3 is CASSQDSSSVGYTF. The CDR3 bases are TGCGCCAGCAGCCAAGATTCGTCGTCAGTAGGCTACACCTTC.